A selection of T cell receptor beta chains follows, all from one sample in a study of blood T cell repertoires in COVID-19. TCRdb's table, derived via immunoSEQ multiplex PCR, lists solely in-frame clones and lacks some. The data show about 150,000 clones, around nine tenths seen once. Sequenced sample: peripheral blood. The receptors were gathered from a woman aged 50 to 65 with active or convalescent COVID-19. The CDR3 runs from the conserved cysteine through the conserved F or W. Each record gives: V gene, D gene, clone size, J gene, CDR3 DNA, CDR3 protein. A D gene is named only where the DNA matches it firmly. Clone size, where shown, is once, few, many, or a class for clones that have expanded.

TRBV25-1	-	once	TRBJ2-1	TGTGCCAGCAGTGAAGGGAGCTCCTACAATGAGCAGTTCTTC	CASSEGSSYNEQFF
TRBV18	TRBD2	-	TRBJ2-1	TGTGCCAGCTCACCACCGAGCGGGAGCCCTTCCTACAATGAGCAGTTCTTC	CASSPPSGSPSYNEQFF
TRBV18	-	-	TRBJ2-2	TGTGCCAGCTCACCAGCCTCCCTAGAAGGCGGGGAGCTGTTTTTT	CASSPASLEGGELFF
TRBV6-5	TRBD1	-	TRBJ2-7	TGTGCCAGCGGAACAGGGGCCTCCTACGAGCAGTACTTC	CASGTGASYEQYF
TRBV10-2	-	-	TRBJ1-5	TGCGCCAGCAGTGAGAGCAAGAATCAGCCCCAGCATTTT	CASSESKNQPQHF
TRBV19	TRBD1	-	TRBJ1-2	TGTGCCAGTAGTATTCAGGGGACAGCGAGAGGAAGCTATGGCTACACCTTC	CASSIQGTARGSYGYTF
TRBV27	TRBD2	few	TRBJ2-1	TGTGCCAGCAGTTTATTGACTAGCGTTAGCTCCTACAATGAGCAGTTCTTC	CASSLLTSVSSYNEQFF
TRBV19	-	-	TRBJ1-1	TGTGCCAGTAGGGCGACAGTGAACACTGAAGCTTTCTTT	CASRATVNTEAFF
TRBV23-1	TRBD2	-	TRBJ2-3	TGCGCCAGCAGTCAATCGTACCGGGGGGTGAGCGGGAGGAGCCGCACAGATACGCAGTATTTT	CASSQSYRGVSGRSRTDTQYF
TRBV11-2	-	-	TRBJ1-2	TGTGCCAGCAGCCCAGGGTATGGCTACACCTTC	CASSPGYGYTF
TRBV18	TRBD2	-	TRBJ2-1	TGTGCCAGCTCACCACTTCCTGGGGGGGACAATGAGCAGTTCTTC	CASSPLPGGDNEQFF
TRBV5-1	-	-	TRBJ2-3	TGCGCCAGCAGCTTGCGCGGCGGTAGCACAGATACGCAGTATTTT	CASSLRGGSTDTQYF
TRBV27	-	-	TRBJ2-7	TGTGCCAGCAGTTTCTCAGGGGCCGAGCAGTACTTC	CASSFSGAEQYF
TRBV6-5	TRBD1	-	TRBJ2-7	TGTGCCAGCAGCACAGGGGAATTCTCCTACGAGCAGTACTTC	CASSTGEFSYEQYF
TRBV5-6	TRBD2	-	TRBJ2-7	TGTGCCAGCAGCCGGTGGACTAGCGGGGCGCCACCTTCCTACGAGCAGTACTTC	CASSRWTSGAPPSYEQYF
TRBV28	TRBD1	-	TRBJ2-7	TGTGCCAGCAGACCGAACGGTATGGACAGGGGGTACGAGCAGTACTTC	CASRPNGMDRGYEQYF
TRBV18	TRBD1	-	TRBJ1-1	TGTGCCAGCTCACCGTCCCAGGGGGCTGAAGCTTTCTTT	CASSPSQGAEAFF
TRBV4-3	TRBD2	-	TRBJ2-7	TGCGCCAGCAGCCAAGATAGGGCGGGAGCCATAGTGGGGGAGCAGTACTTC	CASSQDRAGAIVGEQYF
TRBV18	-	-	TRBJ1-2	TGTGCCAGCTCTCGGCAGTCACAGGGCGATGGCTACACCTTC	CASSRQSQGDGYTF
TRBV11-1	TRBD2	-	TRBJ2-3	TGTGCCAGCAGCCTCGCACGGGCGGGGGGTGTGGATACGCAGTATTTT	CASSLARAGGVDTQYF
TRBV29-1	TRBD1	once	TRBJ1-1	TGCAGCGCCGGGGGACAGGGGGGAACTGAAGCTTTCTTT	CSAGGQGGTEAFF
TRBV18	-	-	TRBJ2-1	TGTGCCAGCTCACCAGTTCAAGCTAGCAGCGTCAATAACAATGAGCAGTTCTTC	CASSPVQASSVNNNEQFF
TRBV18	TRBD2	-	TRBJ2-5	TGTGCCAGCTCACTAATGGGACTAGCGGTCCAAGAGACCCAGTACTTC	CASSLMGLAVQETQYF
TRBV11-3	-	-	TRBJ1-2	TGTGCCAGCAGTAATGAGGGGGGGCGCGGCTACACCTTC	CASSNEGGRGYTF
TRBV6-5	-	-	TRBJ2-3	TGTGCCAGCAGTTATAAAGGGAGATCCTCCACAGATACGCAGTATTTT	CASSYKGRSSTDTQYF
TRBV7-6	TRBD2	-	TRBJ2-3	TGTGCCAGCAGTCGTCTAGCGGGGGGAAAAGATACGCAGTATTTT	CASSRLAGGKDTQYF
TRBV7-2	-	-	TRBJ1-1	TGTGCCAGCAGCAACAGACCGGGAGGGAAGAACACTGAAGCTTTCTTT	CASSNRPGGKNTEAFF
TRBV3-1/TRBV3-2	-	-	TRBJ1-1	TGTGCCAGCAGCCACCGCCGGTTGACTGAAGCTTTCTTT	CASSHRRLTEAFF
TRBV7-2	-	-	TRBJ1-1	TGTGCCAGCAGCCTTTGGACAGACATGAACACTGAAGCTTTCTTT	CASSLWTDMNTEAFF
TRBV27	TRBD1	-	TRBJ2-7	TGTGCCAGCAGCCGAAACGTCCGGGACAGGGTTTCAAGAGAGCAGTACTTC	CASSRNVRDRVSREQYF
TRBV7-9	TRBD1	once	TRBJ1-4	TGTGCCAGCAGCTTAAACGGACAGGGGGTTAATGAAAAACTGTTTTTT	CASSLNGQGVNEKLFF
TRBV2	TRBD1	-	TRBJ1-2	TGTGCCAGCAGTTTCAGGGGGTATAATGGCTACACCTTC	CASSFRGYNGYTF
TRBV27	-	-	TRBJ1-2	TGTGCCAGCAGTCAAAGGGCAGCGGGGGGCCTCTATGGCTACACCTTC	CASSQRAAGGLYGYTF
TRBV7-9	-	-	TRBJ1-4	TGTGCCAGCAGCTTAGTAGCTTGGGGGGGCTCTAATGAAAAACTGTTTTTT	CASSLVAWGGSNEKLFF
TRBV5-1	TRBD2	-	TRBJ2-1	TGCGCCAGCAGCACCGGACTAGCGACCGATGAGCAGTTCTTC	CASSTGLATDEQFF
TRBV7-8	TRBD2	-	TRBJ2-7	TGTGCCAGCAGCTGGGCTAGCGGGAGTTCCTACGAGCAGTACTTC	CASSWASGSSYEQYF
TRBV28	-	few	TRBJ1-1	TGTGCCGGGGGATCGGGAGTGATTGGCGAGAGCGGAGCTTTCTTT	CAGGSGVIGESGAFF
TRBV7-2	-	-	TRBJ1-1	TGTGCCAGCAGCTTAATCCCAGGGAACACTGAAGCTTTCTTT	CASSLIPGNTEAFF
TRBV15	TRBD1	-	TRBJ2-6	TGTGCCACCAGCAGGGCGAGCGGACAGGGGGTGTCTATGACTTTC	CATSRASGQGVSMTF
TRBV11-2	TRBD2	-	TRBJ2-3	TGTGCCAGCAGCCCCGGACTAGCGGGAGTAGATACGCAGTATTTT	CASSPGLAGVDTQYF
TRBV19	-	few	TRBJ1-4	TGTGCCAGTAGTGTTTCGAGGACAGCTAATGAAAAACTGTTTTTT	CASSVSRTANEKLFF
TRBV5-5	TRBD2	-	TRBJ2-7	TGTGCCAGCAGCCCGGGACTAGCGATTTACGAGCAGTACTTC	CASSPGLAIYEQYF
TRBV30	-	-	TRBJ1-1	TGTGCCTGGTCCTCGGGGATGAACACTGAAGCTTTCTTT	CAWSSGMNTEAFF
TRBV7-9	-	-	TRBJ2-2	TGTGCCAGCAGCTTAACTAACGGGGAGCTGTTTTTT	CASSLTNGELFF
TRBV30	-	-	TRBJ2-3	TGTGCCAGCTACAGGGTTGATGACACAGATACGCAGTATTTT	CASYRVDDTDTQYF
TRBV28	-	-	TRBJ1-5	TGTGCCAGCAGCCCTTCGGGTTTTAATCAGCCCCAGCATTTT	CASSPSGFNQPQHF
TRBV6-2/TRBV6-3	TRBD1	-	TRBJ1-1	TGTGCCAGCAGCCGGAAGAACACTTGGGACAGGGGATGGTCCATGAACACTGAAGCTTTCTTT	CASSRKNTWDRGWSMNTEAFF
TRBV13	-	-	TRBJ1-2	TGTGCCAGCAAGAGGCAGGGATATTTATTCTATGGCTACACCTTC	CASKRQGYLFYGYTF
TRBV29-1	-	-	TRBJ1-1	TGCAGCGTTGGCCGCGGGAACACTGAAGCTTTCTTT	CSVGRGNTEAFF